This TCR beta chain originates from a study of PD-L1 blockade in urothelial cancer. Across the study: Of 29 patients, twenty-five were males with bladder-origin urothelial cancer. Blood samples had a median of 141,255 T cells, tens of thousands of unique TCRs, and clonality approximately 0.08.

Synthetic TCR analog templates were spiked into all PCRs individually. Clones were read by immunoSEQ multiplex PCR, and TCRdb kept only the in-frame ones, dropping some. The data show fewer than 75,000 clones, 84% seen once. Germline CDR1 reads SNHLY; CDR2 reads FYNNEI. The CDR3 runs to 14 residues. V was cut by 6 bases and J by 3 bases, with 14 bases left in between. The genes are TRBV2 and TRBJ2-5, with a weak D call TRBD1 (6 bases). The sequence derives from a man aged 65 to 85 with urothelial cancer. The source material was PBMCs, sampled around atezolizumab (anti-PD-L1) treatment. The chain's CDR3 is CASSARTAKETQYF. In DNA form, the CDR3 reads TGTGCCAGCAGCGCTCGGACAGCGAAAGAGACCCAGTACTTC.